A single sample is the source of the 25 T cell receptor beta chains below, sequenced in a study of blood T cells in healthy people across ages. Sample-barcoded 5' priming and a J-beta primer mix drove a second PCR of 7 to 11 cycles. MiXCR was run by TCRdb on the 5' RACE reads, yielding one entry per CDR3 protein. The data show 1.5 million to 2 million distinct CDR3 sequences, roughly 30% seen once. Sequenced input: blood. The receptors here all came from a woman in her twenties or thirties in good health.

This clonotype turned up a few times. The CDR3, as DNA: TGTGCCAGCAGCCAAGTGGCGGACAAAAACATTCAGTACTTC. Translation gives CASSQVADKNIQYF. The chain employs TRBV3-1 and TRBJ2-4; no clear D gene. This CDR3 contains 14 residues. Germline V gives CDR1 LGHDT, CDR2 YNNKEL (reference sequence). Trimming cost V 1 base and J 3 bases, with 7 bases left between them.

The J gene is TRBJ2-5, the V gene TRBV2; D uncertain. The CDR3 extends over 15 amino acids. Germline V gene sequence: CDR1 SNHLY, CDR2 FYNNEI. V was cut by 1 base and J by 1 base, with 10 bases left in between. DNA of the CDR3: TGTGCCAGCAGTGAAGAAGACGGTTCCCAAGAGACCCAGTACTTC. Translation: CASSEEDGSQETQYF.

Here the CDR3 reads CAISESGKAEPQYF. DNA for the CDR3: TGTGCCATCAGTGAGTCGGGAAAGGCGGAGCCCCAGTACTTC. V is TRBV10-3 and J is TRBJ2-5; no clear D gene. The CDR3 sequence is 14 residues long. V shed 0 bases and J shed 9 bases, with 14 bases lying between them. Germline V gene sequence: CDR1 ENHRY, CDR2 SYGVKD.

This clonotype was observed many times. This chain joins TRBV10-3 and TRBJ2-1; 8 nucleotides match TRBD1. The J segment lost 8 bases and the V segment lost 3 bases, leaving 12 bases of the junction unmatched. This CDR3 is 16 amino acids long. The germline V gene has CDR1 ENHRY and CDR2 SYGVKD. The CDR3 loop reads CAISDTTGVVSDEQFF. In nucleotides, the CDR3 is TGTGCCATCAGTGATACGACAGGGGTCGTTAGCGATGAGCAGTTCTTC.

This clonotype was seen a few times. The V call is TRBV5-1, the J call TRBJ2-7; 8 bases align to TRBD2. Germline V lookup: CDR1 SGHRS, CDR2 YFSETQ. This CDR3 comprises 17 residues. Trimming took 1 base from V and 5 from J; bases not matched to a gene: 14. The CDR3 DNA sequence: TGCGCCAGCAGCTTGTTTAATCCAGCGGGAGATAGCGACGAGCAGTACTTC. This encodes CASSLFNPAGDSDEQYF. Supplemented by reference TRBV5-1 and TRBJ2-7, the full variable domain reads KAGVTQTPRYLIKTRGQQVTLSCSPISGHRSVSWYQQTPGQGLQFLFEYFSETQRNKGNFPGRFSGRQFSNSRSEMNVSTLELGDSALYLCASSLFNPAGDSDEQYFGPGTRLTVT.

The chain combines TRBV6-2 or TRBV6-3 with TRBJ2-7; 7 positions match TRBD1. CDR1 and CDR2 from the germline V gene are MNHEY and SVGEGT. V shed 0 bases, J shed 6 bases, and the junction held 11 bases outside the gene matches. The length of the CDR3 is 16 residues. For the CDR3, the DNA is TGTGCCAGCAGTTACTCGAAGCTCGGACAGGTCTGCGAGCAGTACTTC. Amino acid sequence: CASSYSKLGQVCEQYF.

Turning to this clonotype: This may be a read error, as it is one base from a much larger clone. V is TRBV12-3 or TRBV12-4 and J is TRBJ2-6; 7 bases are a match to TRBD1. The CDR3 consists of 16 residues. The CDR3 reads CASRKNRGTGANVRTF. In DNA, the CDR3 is TGTGCCAGCAGAAAAAACAGGGGAACTGGGGCCAACGTCCGGACTTTC.

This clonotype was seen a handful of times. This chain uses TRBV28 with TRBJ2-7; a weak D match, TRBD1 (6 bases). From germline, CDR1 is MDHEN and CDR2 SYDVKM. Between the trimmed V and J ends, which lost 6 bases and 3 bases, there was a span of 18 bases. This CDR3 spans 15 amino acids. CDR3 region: CASRLRAGESYEQYF. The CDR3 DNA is TGTGCCAGCAGACTAAGGGCAGGGGAAAGCTACGAGCAGTACTTC.

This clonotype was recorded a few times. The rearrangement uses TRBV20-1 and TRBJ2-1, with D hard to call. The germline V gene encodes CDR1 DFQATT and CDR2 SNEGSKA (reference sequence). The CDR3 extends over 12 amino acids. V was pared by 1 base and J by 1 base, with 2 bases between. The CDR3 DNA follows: TGCAGTGCTAGAGTATCCTACAATGAGCAGTTCTTC. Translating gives CSARVSYNEQFF.

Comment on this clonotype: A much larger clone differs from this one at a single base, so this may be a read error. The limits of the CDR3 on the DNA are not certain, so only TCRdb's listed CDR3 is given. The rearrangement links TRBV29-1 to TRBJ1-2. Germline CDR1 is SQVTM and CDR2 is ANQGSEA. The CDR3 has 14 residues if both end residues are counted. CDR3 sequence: CSVGDGSGRYGHTF.

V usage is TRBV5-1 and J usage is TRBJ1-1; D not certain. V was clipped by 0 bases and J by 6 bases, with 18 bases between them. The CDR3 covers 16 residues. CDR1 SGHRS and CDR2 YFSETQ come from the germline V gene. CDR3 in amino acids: CASSLAARPVTSEAFF. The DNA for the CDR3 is TGCGCCAGCAGCTTGGCCGCCCGCCCAGTAACATCTGAAGCTTTCTTT.

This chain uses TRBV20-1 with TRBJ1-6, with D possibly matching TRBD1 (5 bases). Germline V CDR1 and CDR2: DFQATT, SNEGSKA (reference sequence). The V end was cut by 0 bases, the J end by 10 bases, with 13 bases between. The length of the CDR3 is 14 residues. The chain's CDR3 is CSARDPRENSPLHF. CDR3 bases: TGCAGTGCTAGAGATCCCAGGGAAAACTCACCCCTCCACTTT.

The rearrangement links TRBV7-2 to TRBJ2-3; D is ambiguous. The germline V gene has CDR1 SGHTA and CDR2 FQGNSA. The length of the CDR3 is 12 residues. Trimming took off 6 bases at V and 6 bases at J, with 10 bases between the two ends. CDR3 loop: CASSRPPDTQYF. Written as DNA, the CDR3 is TGTGCCAGCAGTCGACCCCCGGATACGCAGTATTTT.

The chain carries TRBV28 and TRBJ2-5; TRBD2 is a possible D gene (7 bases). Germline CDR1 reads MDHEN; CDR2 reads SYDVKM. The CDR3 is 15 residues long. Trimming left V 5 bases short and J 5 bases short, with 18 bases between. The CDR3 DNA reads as TGTGCCAGCAGTCCTCTGGAGGGGGGGCCGGAGACCCAGTACTTC. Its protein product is CASSPLEGGPETQYF.

This CDR3 is CASSPRPGTGGTDTQYF. CDR3 bases: TGTGCCAGCAGTCCCAGGCCGGGGACAGGGGGCACAGATACGCAGTATTTT. This chain links TRBV5-6 with TRBJ2-3, with TRBD1 identical over 10 bases. Losses at the gene ends were 5 bases for V and 1 base for J; bases not matched to a gene: 10. This CDR3 has 17 amino acids. Germline CDR1 is SGHDT and CDR2 is YYEEEE.

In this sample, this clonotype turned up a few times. The CDR3 nucleotides read TGTGCCAGCAGTTACTTCGGGGCGGCACCCCTCCACTTT. Residues: CASSYFGAAPLHF. This chain joins TRBV6-2 or TRBV6-3 and TRBJ1-6; tentatively, D is TRBD1 (5 bases). The V gene's germline CDR1 is MNHEY and CDR2 SVGEGT. This CDR3 is 13 amino acids long. The V end lost 1 base, the J end lost 11 bases, and 9 bases lay between the germline ends.

Here the CDR3 DNA reads TGTGCCAGCAGCCCAGTAGCGGAGGGGAGTGGCTACACCTTC. Translated, it gives CASSPVAEGSGYTF. The gene calls are TRBV11-2 and TRBJ1-2, with D possibly matching TRBD1 (5 bases). The germline CDR1 and CDR2 sequences are SGHAT and FQNNGV. Trimming shortened V by 5 bases and J by 7 bases, and 17 bases separated the two germline ends. The CDR3 totals 14 residues.

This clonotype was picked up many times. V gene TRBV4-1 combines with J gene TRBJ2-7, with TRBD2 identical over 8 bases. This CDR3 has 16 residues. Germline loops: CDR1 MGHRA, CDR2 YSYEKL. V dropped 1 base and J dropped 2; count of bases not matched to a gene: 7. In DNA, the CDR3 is TGCGCCAGCAGCCAAGTAGGAGCGGGGGTCGCCTACGAGCAGTACTTC. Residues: CASSQVGAGVAYEQYF.

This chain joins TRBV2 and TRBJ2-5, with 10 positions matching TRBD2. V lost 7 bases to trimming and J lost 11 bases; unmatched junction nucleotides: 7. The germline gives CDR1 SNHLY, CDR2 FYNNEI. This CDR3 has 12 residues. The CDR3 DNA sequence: TGTGCCAGCAAGCTCAGCGGGGGGGAGCAGTACTTC. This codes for CASKLSGGEQYF.

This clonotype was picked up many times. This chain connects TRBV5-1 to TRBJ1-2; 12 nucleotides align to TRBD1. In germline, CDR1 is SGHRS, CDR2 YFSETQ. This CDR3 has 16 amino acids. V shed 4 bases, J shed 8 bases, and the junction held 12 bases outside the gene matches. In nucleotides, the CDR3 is TGCGCCAGCAGCCGTGGGACAGGGGGCGTTCCGGAGGGCTACACCTTC. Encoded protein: CASSRGTGGVPEGYTF.

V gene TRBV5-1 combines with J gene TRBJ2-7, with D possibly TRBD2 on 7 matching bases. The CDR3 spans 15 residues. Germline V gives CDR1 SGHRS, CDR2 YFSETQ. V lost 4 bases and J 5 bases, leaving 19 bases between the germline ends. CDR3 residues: CASSTDGGLTNEQYF. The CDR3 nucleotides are TGCGCCAGCAGCACCGACGGGGGGCTTACAAACGAGCAGTACTTC.

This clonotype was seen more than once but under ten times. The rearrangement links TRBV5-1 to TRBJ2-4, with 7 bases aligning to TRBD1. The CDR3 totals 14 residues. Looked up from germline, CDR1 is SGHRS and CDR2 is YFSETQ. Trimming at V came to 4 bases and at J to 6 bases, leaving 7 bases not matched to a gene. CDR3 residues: CASSQSGQTNIQYF. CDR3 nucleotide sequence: TGCGCCAGCAGCCAGTCGGGACAGACAAACATTCAGTACTTC.

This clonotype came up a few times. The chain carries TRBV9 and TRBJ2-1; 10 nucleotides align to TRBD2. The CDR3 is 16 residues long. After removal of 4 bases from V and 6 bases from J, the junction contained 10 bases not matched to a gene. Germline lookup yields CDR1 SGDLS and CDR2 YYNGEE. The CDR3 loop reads CASSPTSGQLINEQFF. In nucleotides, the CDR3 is TGTGCCAGCAGCCCGACTAGCGGGCAGCTCATCAATGAGCAGTTCTTC.

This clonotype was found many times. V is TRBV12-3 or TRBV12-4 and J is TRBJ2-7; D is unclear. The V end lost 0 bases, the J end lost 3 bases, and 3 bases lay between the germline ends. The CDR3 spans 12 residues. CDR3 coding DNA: TGTGCCAGCAGTTTAGCTGTCTACGAGCAGTACTTC. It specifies CASSLAVYEQYF.

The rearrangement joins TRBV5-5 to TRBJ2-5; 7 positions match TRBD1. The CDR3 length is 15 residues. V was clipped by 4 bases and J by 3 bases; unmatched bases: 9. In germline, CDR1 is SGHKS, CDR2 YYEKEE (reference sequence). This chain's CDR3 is CASSGGQSRKETQYF. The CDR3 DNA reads TGTGCCAGCAGCGGGGGACAGTCGAGGAAAGAGACCCAGTACTTC.